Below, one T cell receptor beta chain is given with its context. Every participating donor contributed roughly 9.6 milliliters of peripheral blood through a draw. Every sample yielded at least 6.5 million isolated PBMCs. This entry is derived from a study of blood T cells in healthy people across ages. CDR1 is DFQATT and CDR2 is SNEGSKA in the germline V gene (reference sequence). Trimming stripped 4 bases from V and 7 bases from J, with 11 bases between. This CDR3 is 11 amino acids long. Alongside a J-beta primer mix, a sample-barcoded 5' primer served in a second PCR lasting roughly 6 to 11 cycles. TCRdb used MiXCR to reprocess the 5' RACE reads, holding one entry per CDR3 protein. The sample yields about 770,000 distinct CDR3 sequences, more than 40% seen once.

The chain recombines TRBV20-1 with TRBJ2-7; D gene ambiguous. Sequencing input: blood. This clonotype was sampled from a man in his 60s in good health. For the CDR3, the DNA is TGCAGTGCTAACCGGGCTGTGGAGCAGTACTTC. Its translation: CSANRAVEQYF.